Shown below are 18 T cell receptor beta chains from a single sample sequenced in a study of beta chain features in type 1 diabetes. TCRB transcripts that were expressed got sequenced, as all of the isolated RNA had been reverse transcribed. The method was immunoSEQ multiplex PCR; TCRdb's version includes in-frame clones alone and lacks a portion of them. The sample contains about 900,000 clones, 17% of which appear only once. Sequencing was done on a sample of naive CD4+ T cells from blood. Receptor source: a woman aged 18-35 years in good health.

The genes are TRBV2 and TRBJ2-2; D is perhaps TRBD1 or TRBD2 (5 bases each). The CDR3 loop spans 14 amino acids. Germline CDR1 and CDR2: SNHLY and FYNNEI. CDR3 coding DNA: TGTGTTTCCCGGGGCACAGTTAGCACCGGGGAGCTGTTTTTT. Translation: CVSRGTVSTGELFF.

CDR3 protein: CASSEGSGSGRTQYF. CDR3 bases: TGTGCCAGCAGTGAAGGTAGCGGGAGTGGGCGGACCCAGTACTTC. V gene TRBV6-1 combines with J gene TRBJ2-5; TRBD2 matches 9 bases. V was pared by 1 base and J by 7 bases, with 7 bases of the junction left unmatched. This CDR3 spans 15 amino acids. Germline assignment: CDR1 MNHNS and CDR2 SASEGT.

This rearrangement joins TRBV7-3 to TRBJ2-2; unclear D gene. Trimming cost V 4 bases and J 0 bases, with 6 bases left between them. There are 14 residues in the CDR3. Germline V gene sequence: CDR1 SGHTA, CDR2 FQGTGA. The CDR3 coding sequence is TGTGCCAGCAGCTCGTCCGCGAACACCGGGGAGCTGTTTTTT. Translated: CASSSSANTGELFF.

The V call is TRBV7-2, the J call TRBJ2-1, with TRBD1 identical over 7 bases. J gave up 7 bases and V 2 bases, and 8 bases lay outside the gene matches. Germline V lookup: CDR1 SGHTA, CDR2 FQGNSA. The CDR3 consists of 15 residues. The DNA for the CDR3 is TGTGCCAGCAGCTTAAGGACGGCAGGGGGAAATGAGCAGTTCTTC. This codes for CASSLRTAGGNEQFF.

This sequence joins TRBV4-2 and TRBJ1-2; D is uncertain. The CDR3 is made up of 12 amino acids. V lost 0 bases and J 7 bases, leaving 6 bases between the germline ends. Germline values: CDR1 LGHNA, CDR2 YNFKEQ. CDR3 sequence reads: CASSQDLFGYTF. The CDR3 DNA reads TGTGCCAGCAGCCAAGATCTCTTTGGCTACACCTTC.

This clone appeared a few times. V usage is TRBV18 and J usage is TRBJ1-1; D is unresolved. The CDR3 consists of 16 residues. Trimming cost V 2 bases and J 5 bases, with 18 bases left between them. Germline V gene data show CDR1 as KGHSH and CDR2 as LQKENI. In DNA, the CDR3 is TGTGCCAGCTCACCAACGGGGATTGCCATGGGGACTGAAGCTTTCTTT. It specifies CASSPTGIAMGTEAFF.

This CDR3 reads CASSPRVGAEEQYF. The CDR3 DNA follows: TGTGCCAGCAGCCCCAGGGTGGGGGCGGAGGAGCAGTACTTC. The chain links TRBV7-9 to TRBJ2-7; TRBD1 is a possible D gene (6 bases). This CDR3 is 14 amino acids long. The V and J ends lost 5 bases and 7 bases respectively, with 18 bases between them. CDR1 and CDR2 from the germline V gene are SEHNR and FQNEAQ (reference sequence).

The chain couples TRBV6-5 to TRBJ1-4, with a weak D call TRBD1 (5 bases). V lost 0 bases to trimming and J lost 3 bases, with 11 bases between them. Germline-derived CDR1 and CDR2 are MNHEY and SVGAGI. This CDR3 has 16 residues. The CDR3 sequence: CASSYSLGDANEKLFF. DNA of the CDR3: TGTGCCAGCAGTTACTCGTTGGGGGATGCTAATGAAAAACTGTTTTTT.

CDR3 DNA sequence: TGTGCCATCAGTGCATACCCGACAGGTAATGGCTACACCTTC. Translating gives CAISAYPTGNGYTF. This chain joins TRBV10-3 and TRBJ1-2, with D possibly TRBD1 on 6 matching bases. The CDR3 totals 14 residues. Looked up from germline, CDR1 is ENHRY and CDR2 is SYGVKD. V was trimmed by 4 bases and J by 6 bases, leaving 15 bases between them.

This clone has just a few counts. V and J are TRBV2 and TRBJ2-7; the match to TRBD2 covers 10 bases. After removal of 6 bases from V and 2 bases from J, the junction contained 4 bases not matched to a gene. The CDR3 contains 14 residues. Germline V gives CDR1 SNHLY, CDR2 FYNNEI. CDR3 DNA: TGTGCCAGCAGGTTAGCGGGAGGAACCTACGAGCAGTACTTC. Amino acids: CASRLAGGTYEQYF. The full variable domain, its missing parts supplied by reference TRBV2 and TRBJ2-7, is EPEVTQTPSHQVTQMGQEVILRCVPISNHLYFYWYRQILGQKVEFLVSFYNNEISEKSEIFDDQFSVERPDGSNFTLKIRSTKLEDSAMYFCASRLAGGTYEQYFGPGTRLTVT.

The CDR3 nucleotides read TGTGCCAGCAGCTTGTCGGCAGAAATTCAGCCCCAGCATTTT. The encoded protein is CASSLSAEIQPQHF. The rearrangement links TRBV5-5 to TRBJ1-5; no clear D. Trimming left V 1 base short and J 6 bases short, with 11 bases between. Germline values: CDR1 SGHKS, CDR2 YYEKEE (reference sequence). CDR3 size: 14 residues.

This clone was counted only a few times. The V gene is TRBV18, the J gene TRBJ2-2; the match to TRBD2 covers 7 bases. The CDR3 is 16 residues long. Per the germline V gene, CDR1 is KGHSH and CDR2 is LQKENI. After removal of 4 bases from V and 3 bases from J, the junction contained 8 bases not matched to a gene. CDR3: CASSRRGLVDTGELFF. The CDR3 DNA reads as TGTGCCAGCTCACGACGCGGACTAGTTGACACCGGGGAGCTGTTTTTT.

The chain recombines TRBV2 with TRBJ2-7, with D unclear. In germline, CDR1 is SNHLY, CDR2 FYNNEI. V lost 1 base and J 3 bases, leaving 7 bases between the germline ends. The CDR3 is 13 residues long. This chain's CDR3 is CASSEGPLYEQYF. DNA for the CDR3: TGTGCCAGCAGTGAAGGCCCCCTCTACGAGCAGTACTTC.

This chain joins TRBV5-6 and TRBJ2-7; 7 bases line up with TRBD1. Germline CDR1 SGHDT, CDR2 YYEEEE. V lost 1 base and J lost 5; bases outside the gene matches: 12. The CDR3 length is 16 residues. CDR3: CASSLRSTGLSHEQYF. Written as DNA, the CDR3 is TGTGCCAGCAGCTTGCGCTCGACAGGGCTCAGCCACGAGCAGTACTTC.

The V and J genes are TRBV5-4 and TRBJ1-1; no clear D gene. V lost 5 bases to trimming and J lost 4 bases, with 12 bases between them. There are 13 residues in the CDR3. Germline V gives CDR1 SGHNT, CDR2 YYREEE (reference sequence). CDR3 bases: TGTGCCAGCAGTTTTAATCGGTTCACTGAAGCTTTCTTT. This gives the protein CASSFNRFTEAFF.

The table lists this clone with a few counts. The chain is built from TRBV27 and TRBJ2-1; D is possibly TRBD1 (6 bases). Germline-derived CDR1 and CDR2 are MNHEY and SMNVEV (reference sequence). The germline V and J ends were trimmed by 6 bases and 8 bases, with 11 bases remaining between them. The CDR3 covers 12 residues. CDR3 in amino acids: CASRTGLDEQFF. DNA for the CDR3: TGTGCCAGCAGAACAGGGCTTGATGAGCAGTTCTTC.

The V gene is TRBV2, the J gene TRBJ2-4; 7 nucleotides line up with TRBD1. Germline lookup yields CDR1 SNHLY and CDR2 FYNNEI. The CDR3 extends over 16 amino acids. The V and J ends lost 2 bases and 8 bases, in that order; junction bases with no gene match: 12. Here the CDR3 reads CASSELHTGAGHIQYF. The DNA for the CDR3 is TGTGCCAGCAGTGAATTACACACAGGGGCCGGACACATTCAGTACTTC.

This rearrangement joins TRBV10-3 to TRBJ2-1; no clear D gene. Trimming cost V 3 bases and J 5 bases, with 5 bases left between them. Germline values: CDR1 ENHRY, CDR2 SYGVKD. The CDR3 has 12 residues. The CDR3 sequence is CAISDLDNEQFF. The CDR3 nucleotides are TGTGCCATCAGTGACCTTGACAATGAGCAGTTCTTC.